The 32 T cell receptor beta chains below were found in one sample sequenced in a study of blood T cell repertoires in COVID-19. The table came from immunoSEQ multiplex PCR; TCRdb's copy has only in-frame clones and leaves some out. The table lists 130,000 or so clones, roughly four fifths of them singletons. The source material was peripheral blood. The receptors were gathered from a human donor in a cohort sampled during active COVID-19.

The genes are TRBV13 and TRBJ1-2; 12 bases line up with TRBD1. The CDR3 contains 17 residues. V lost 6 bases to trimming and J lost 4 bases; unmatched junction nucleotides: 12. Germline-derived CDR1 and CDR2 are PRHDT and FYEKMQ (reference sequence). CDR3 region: CASREWGQGARVYGYTF. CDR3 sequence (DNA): TGTGCCAGCAGGGAGTGGGGACAGGGGGCGCGGGTCTATGGCTACACCTTC.

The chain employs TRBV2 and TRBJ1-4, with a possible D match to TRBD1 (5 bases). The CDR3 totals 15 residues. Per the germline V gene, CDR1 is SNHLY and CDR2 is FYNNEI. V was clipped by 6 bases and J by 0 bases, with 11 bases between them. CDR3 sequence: CASRTGPATNEKLFF. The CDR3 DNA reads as TGTGCCAGCAGAACAGGACCTGCAACTAATGAAAAACTGTTTTTT.

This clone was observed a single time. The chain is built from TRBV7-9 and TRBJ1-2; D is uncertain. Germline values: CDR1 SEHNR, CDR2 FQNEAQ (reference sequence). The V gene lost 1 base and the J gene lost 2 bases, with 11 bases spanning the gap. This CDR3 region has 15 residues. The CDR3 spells CASSLDSYENYGYTF. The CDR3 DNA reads TGTGCCAGCAGCTTAGACAGCTATGAGAACTATGGCTACACCTTC.

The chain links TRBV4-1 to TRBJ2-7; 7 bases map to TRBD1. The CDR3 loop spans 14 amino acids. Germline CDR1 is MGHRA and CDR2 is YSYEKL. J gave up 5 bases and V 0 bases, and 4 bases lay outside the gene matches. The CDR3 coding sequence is TGCGCCAGCAGCCAAGAGGTCAGGGGGAACGAGCAGTACTTC. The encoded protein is CASSQEVRGNEQYF.

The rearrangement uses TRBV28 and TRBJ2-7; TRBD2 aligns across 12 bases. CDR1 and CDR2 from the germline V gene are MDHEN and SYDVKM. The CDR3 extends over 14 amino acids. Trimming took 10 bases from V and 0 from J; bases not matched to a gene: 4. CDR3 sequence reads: CATKGLAGSYEQYF. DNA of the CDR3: TGTGCCACTAAGGGACTAGCGGGCTCCTACGAGCAGTACTTC. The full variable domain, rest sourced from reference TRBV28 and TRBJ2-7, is DVKVTQSSRYLVKRTGEKVFLECVQDMDHENMFWYRQDPGLGLRLIYFSYDVKMKEKGDIPEGYSVSREKKERFSLILESASTNQTSMYLCATKGLAGSYEQYFGPGTRLTVT.

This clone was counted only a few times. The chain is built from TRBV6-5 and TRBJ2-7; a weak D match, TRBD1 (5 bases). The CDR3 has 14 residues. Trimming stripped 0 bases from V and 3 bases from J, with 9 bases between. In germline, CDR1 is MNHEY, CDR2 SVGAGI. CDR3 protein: CASSYSRQYYEQYF. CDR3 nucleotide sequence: TGTGCCAGCAGTTACTCACGACAGTACTACGAGCAGTACTTC.

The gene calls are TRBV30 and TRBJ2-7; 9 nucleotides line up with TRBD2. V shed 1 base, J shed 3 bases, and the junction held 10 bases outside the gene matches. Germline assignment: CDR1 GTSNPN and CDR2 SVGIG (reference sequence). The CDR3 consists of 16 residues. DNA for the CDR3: TGTGCCTGGAGTGCCCCCCTGGTAGCGGGGGACTACGAGCAGTACTTC. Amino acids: CAWSAPLVAGDYEQYF.

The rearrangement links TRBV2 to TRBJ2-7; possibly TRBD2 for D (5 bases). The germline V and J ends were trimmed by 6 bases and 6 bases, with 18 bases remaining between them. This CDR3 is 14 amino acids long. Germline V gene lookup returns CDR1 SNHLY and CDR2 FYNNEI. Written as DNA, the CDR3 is TGTGCCAGCAGGAACCCGGGTGGGAGCGGCGAGCAGTACTTC. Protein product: CASRNPGGSGEQYF.

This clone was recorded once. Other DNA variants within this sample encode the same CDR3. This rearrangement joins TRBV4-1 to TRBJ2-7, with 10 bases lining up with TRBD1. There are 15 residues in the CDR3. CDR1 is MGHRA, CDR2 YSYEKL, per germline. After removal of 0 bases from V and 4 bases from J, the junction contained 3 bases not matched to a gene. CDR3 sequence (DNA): TGCGCCAGCAGCCAAGAGGGGACAGGGGCTTACGAGCAGTACTTC. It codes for CASSQEGTGAYEQYF.

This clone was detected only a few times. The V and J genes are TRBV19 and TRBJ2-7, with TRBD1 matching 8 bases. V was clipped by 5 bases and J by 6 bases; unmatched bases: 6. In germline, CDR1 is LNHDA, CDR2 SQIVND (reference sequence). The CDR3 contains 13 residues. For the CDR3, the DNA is TGTGCCAGTAGTCTCGGACAGGGTGTCGAGCAGTACTTC. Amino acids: CASSLGQGVEQYF.

DNA of the CDR3: TGTGCCAGCAGCTTCTCCCCACCTAGCGGGGGGGCGTACGAGCAGTACTTC. As protein: CASSFSPPSGGAYEQYF. This chain uses TRBV5-8 with TRBJ2-7, with TRBD2 matching over 12 bases. The CDR3 is made up of 17 amino acids. From germline, CDR1 is SGHTS and CDR2 YDEGEE. The J segment lost 4 bases and the V segment lost 2 bases, leaving 10 bases of the junction unmatched. Full variable domain (rest looked up from reference TRBV5-8 and TRBJ2-7): EAGVTQSPTHLIKTRGQQATLRCSPISGHTSVYWYQQALGLGLQFLLWYDEGEERNRGNFPPRFSGRQFPNYSSELNVNALELEDSALYLCASSFSPPSGGAYEQYFGPGTRLTVT.

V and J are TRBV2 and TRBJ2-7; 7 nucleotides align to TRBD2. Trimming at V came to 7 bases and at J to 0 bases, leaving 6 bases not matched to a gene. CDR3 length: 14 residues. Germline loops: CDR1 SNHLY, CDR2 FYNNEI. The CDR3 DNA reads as TGTGCCAGCACAACCGAGCGGGACTCCTACGAGCAGTACTTC. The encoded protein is CASTTERDSYEQYF.

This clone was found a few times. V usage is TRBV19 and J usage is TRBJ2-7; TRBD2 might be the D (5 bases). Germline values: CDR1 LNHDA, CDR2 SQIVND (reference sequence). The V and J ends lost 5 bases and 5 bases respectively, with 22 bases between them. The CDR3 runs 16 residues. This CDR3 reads CASSDPASRTGNEQYF. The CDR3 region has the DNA TGTGCCAGTAGTGATCCAGCCTCAAGGACCGGGAACGAGCAGTACTTC.

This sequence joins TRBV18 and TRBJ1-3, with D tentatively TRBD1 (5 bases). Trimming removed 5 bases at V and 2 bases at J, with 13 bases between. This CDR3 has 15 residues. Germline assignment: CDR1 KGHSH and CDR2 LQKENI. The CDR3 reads CASSGTDSTGNTIYF. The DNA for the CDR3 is TGTGCCAGCTCAGGAACAGACAGTACTGGAAACACCATATATTTT.

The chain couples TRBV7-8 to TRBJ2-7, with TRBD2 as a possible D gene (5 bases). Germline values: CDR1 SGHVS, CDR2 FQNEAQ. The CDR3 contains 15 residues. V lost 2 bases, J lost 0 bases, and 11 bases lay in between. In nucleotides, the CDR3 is TGTGCCAGCAGCTTATTGTCAGAGGGCTCCTACGAGCAGTACTTC. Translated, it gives CASSLLSEGSYEQYF.

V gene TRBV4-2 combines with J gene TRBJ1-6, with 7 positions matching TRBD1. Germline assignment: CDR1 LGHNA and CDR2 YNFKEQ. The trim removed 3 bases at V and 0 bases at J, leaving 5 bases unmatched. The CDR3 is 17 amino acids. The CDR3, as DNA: TGTGCCAGCAGCCAGCCGGACAGGAGCTCCTATAATTCACCCCTCCACTTT. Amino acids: CASSQPDRSSYNSPLHF.

CDR3 in amino acids: CASNGIGSYGYTF. CDR3 in DNA: TGTGCCAGTAACGGGATAGGGTCTTATGGCTACACCTTC. This sequence joins TRBV19 and TRBJ1-2; D not resolved. The CDR3 contains 13 residues. The V gene's germline CDR1 is LNHDA and CDR2 SQIVND (reference sequence). With 7 bases removed from V and 5 bases from J, the gap between germline ends came to 14 bases. Combining the CDR3 with reference TRBV19 and TRBJ1-2 gives the whole variable domain DGGITQSPKYLFRKEGQNVTLSCEQNLNHDAMYWYRQDPGQGLRLIYYSQIVNDFQKGDIAEGYSVSREKKESFPLTVTSAQKNPTAFYLCASNGIGSYGYTFGSGTRLTVV.

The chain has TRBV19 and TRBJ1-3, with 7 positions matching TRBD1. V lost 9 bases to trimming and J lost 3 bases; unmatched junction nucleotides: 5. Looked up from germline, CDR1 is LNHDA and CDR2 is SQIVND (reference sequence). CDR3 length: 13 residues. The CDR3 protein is CASNQGVGNTIYF. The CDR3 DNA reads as TGTGCCAGCAACCAGGGGGTTGGAAACACCATATATTTT.

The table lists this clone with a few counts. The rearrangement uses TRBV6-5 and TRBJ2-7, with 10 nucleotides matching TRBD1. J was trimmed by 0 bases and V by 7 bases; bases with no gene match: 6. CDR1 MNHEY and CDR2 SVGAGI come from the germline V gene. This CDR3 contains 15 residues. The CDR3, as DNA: TGTGCCAGCACCACGGACAGGGGGGGCTCCTACGAGCAGTACTTC. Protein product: CASTTDRGGSYEQYF.

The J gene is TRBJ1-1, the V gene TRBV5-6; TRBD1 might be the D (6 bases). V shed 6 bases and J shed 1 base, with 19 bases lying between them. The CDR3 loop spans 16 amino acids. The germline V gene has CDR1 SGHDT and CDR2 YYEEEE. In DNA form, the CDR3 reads TGTGCCAGCACCGCGAACCCGGGACAAACGAACACTGAAGCTTTCTTT. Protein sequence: CASTANPGQTNTEAFF.

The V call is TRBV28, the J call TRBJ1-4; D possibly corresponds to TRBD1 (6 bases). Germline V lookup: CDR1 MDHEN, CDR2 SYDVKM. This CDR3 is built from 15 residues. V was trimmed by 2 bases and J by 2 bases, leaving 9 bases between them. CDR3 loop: CASSLGGATNEKLFF. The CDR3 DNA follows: TGTGCCAGCAGTTTAGGGGGGGCGACTAATGAAAAACTGTTTTTT.

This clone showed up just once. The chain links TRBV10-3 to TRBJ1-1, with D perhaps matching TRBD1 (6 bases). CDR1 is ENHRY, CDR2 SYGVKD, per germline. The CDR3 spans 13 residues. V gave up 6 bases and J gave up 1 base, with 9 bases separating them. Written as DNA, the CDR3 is TGTGCCATCAGCCGGACAGAGAACACTGAAGCTTTCTTT. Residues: CAISRTENTEAFF.

CDR3 amino acids: CASSQDRGRAANEQYF. CDR3 coding DNA: TGCGCCAGCAGCCAAGATAGAGGTCGAGCGGCGAACGAGCAGTACTTC. The gene calls are TRBV4-1 and TRBJ2-7, with D possibly TRBD2 on 5 matching bases. Germline V gene sequence: CDR1 MGHRA, CDR2 YSYEKL. The V end was cut by 0 bases, the J end by 5 bases, with 17 bases between. The CDR3 is made up of 16 amino acids.

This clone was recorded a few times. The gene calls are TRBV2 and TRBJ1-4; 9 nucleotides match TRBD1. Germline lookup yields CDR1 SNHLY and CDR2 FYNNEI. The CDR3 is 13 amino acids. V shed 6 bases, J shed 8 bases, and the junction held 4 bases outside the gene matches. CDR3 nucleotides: TGTGCCAGCAGGGGGACAGGGAACGAAAAACTGTTTTTT. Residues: CASRGTGNEKLFF. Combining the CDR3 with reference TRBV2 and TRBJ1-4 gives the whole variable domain EPEVTQTPSHQVTQMGQEVILRCVPISNHLYFYWYRQILGQKVEFLVSFYNNEISEKSEIFDDQFSVERPDGSNFTLKIRSTKLEDSAMYFCASRGTGNEKLFFGSGTQLSVL.

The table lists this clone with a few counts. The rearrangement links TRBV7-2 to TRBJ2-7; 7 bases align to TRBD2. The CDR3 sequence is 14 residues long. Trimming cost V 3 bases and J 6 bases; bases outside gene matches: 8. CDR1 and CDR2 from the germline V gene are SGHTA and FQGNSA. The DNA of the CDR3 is TGTGCCAGCAGCTTCGGGGCGGGAGAGGTCGAGCAGTACTTC. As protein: CASSFGAGEVEQYF.

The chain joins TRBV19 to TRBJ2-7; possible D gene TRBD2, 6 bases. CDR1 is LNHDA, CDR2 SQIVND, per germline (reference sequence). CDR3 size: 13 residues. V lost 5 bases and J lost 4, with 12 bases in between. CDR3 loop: CASSPGRGYEQYF. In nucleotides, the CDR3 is TGTGCCAGTAGTCCCGGGAGAGGATACGAGCAGTACTTC.

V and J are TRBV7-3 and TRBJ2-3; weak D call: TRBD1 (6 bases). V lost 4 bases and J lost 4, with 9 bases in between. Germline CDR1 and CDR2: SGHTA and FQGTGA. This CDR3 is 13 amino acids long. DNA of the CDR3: TGTGCCAGCAGCTGGCAGGGGCCAGATACGCAGTATTTT. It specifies CASSWQGPDTQYF. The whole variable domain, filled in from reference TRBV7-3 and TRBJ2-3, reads GAGVSQTPSNKVTEKGKYVELRCDPISGHTALYWYRQSLGQGPEFLIYFQGTGAADDSGLPNDRFFAVRPEGSVSTLKIQRTERGDSAVYLCASSWQGPDTQYFGPGTRLTVL.

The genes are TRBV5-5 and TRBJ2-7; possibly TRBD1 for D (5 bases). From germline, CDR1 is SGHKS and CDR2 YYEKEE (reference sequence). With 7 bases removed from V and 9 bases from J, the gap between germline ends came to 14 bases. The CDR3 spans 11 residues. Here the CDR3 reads CASPPKQGQYF. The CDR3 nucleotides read TGTGCCAGCCCCCCGAAGCAGGGGCAGTACTTC.

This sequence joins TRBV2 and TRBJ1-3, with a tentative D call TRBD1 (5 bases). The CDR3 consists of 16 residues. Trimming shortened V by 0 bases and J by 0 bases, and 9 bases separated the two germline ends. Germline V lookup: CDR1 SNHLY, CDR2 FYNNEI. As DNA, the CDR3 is TGTGCCAGCAGTGAAGCGGGGCAGTTCTCTGGAAACACCATATATTTT. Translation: CASSEAGQFSGNTIYF.

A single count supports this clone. CDR3 in DNA: TGTGCCTGGAGTGGTGGGAGTCAGGGGGCCGGCTACGAGCAGTACTTC. Translated, it gives CAWSGGSQGAGYEQYF. This rearrangement joins TRBV30 to TRBJ2-7, with 8 bases fitting TRBD1. Per the germline V gene, CDR1 is GTSNPN and CDR2 is SVGIG (reference sequence). J lost 3 bases, V lost 1 base, and 11 bases had no gene match. The CDR3 is 16 residues long.

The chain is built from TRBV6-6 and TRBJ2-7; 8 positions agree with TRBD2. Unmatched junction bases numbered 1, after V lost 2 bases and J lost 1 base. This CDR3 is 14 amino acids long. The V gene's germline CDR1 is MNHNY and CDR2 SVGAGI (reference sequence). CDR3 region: CASSYERESYEQYF. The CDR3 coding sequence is TGTGCCAGCAGTTACGAGCGGGAGTCCTACGAGCAGTACTTC.

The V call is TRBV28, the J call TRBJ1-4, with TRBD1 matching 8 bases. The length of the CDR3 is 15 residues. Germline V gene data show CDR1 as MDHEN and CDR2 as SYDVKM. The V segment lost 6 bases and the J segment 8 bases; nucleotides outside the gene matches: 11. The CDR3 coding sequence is TGTGCCAGCAGCCGACCGGGACAGGATGGGGAAAAACTGTTTTTT. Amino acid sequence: CASSRPGQDGEKLFF.